This T cell receptor beta chain was identified during a study of T cells after yellow fever vaccination. This clonotype showed up many times. TCRdb redid the calling of the 5' RACE reads with MiXCR, one entry per CDR3 protein. There are roughly 330,000 distinct CDR3 sequences in the sample; approximately 3.9% occur only once, and roughly a quarter lies in the top ten. Germline CDR1 is LNHNV and CDR2 is YYDKDF (reference sequence). The V end was cut by 2 bases, the J end by 7 bases, with 11 bases between. The CDR3 is 14 residues long. The rearrangement uses TRBV15 and TRBJ1-4; D is unresolved. The receptor's source is a young man who received the YFV17D yellow fever vaccine. Here the sequenced sample was PBMCs, taken 5 days after the yellow fever booster vaccination. The CDR3 here is CATSRNAGVEKLFF. DNA of the CDR3: TGTGCCACCAGCAGAAACGCTGGGGTTGAAAAACTGTTTTTT.